This T cell receptor (beta chain) was retrieved from a study of somatic mutations in cytotoxic T cells in rheumatoid arthritis (dated by TCRdb to about 2017). Regarding the study in general: Patient peripheral blood (less than 32 ml EDTA) was drawn right after diagnosis and before any treatment started. Some V beta antibody-stained T-cell populations were flow-sorted on a FACSAria II or Sony SH800 at nearly 100% purity, and sorted V beta1+ cells also underwent TCRB sequencing. The study asked whether expanded CD8+ T-cell clones in newly diagnosed, untreated rheumatoid arthritis carry somatic mutations, and used TCRB deep sequencing to characterize clonality. A total of around 65 rheumatoid arthritis patients and 15 to 25 healthy controls underwent TCRB deep sequencing. Patient and control groups had essentially identical median ages.

Flow cytometry confirmed the purity of CD4+ and CD8+ cells that had been isolated by positive magnetic bead selection on an AutoMACS. Initial screening for clonal expansions relied on flow cytometry with a TCR V beta antibody panel, after which sorted CD8+ fractions underwent TCRB deep sequencing for characterization. Ficoll-Paque PLUS density gradient separation was used to isolate peripheral blood mononuclear cells. DNA from CD4-enriched, CD8-enriched or PBMC samples was extracted using Nucleospin Tissue or Tissue XS kits and then quantified on a Qubit 2.0 fluorometer. Findings and caveats that apply to the study as a whole: The antigen targets of the expanded CD8+ clones were unknown, and absence from virus-specific databases did not rule out viral specificity. In about an eighth of the roughly 65 patients, more than 20% of CD8+ cells belonged to the largest CD8+ clone, while several identical CD8+ TCRB sequences were shared between blood and synovial fluid. There was no significant difference in CD8+ T-cell clonality between rheumatoid arthritis patients and age-matched healthy controls. The slight TRBV07 underrepresentation in patients was not adjusted for multiple comparisons. An increase of CD8+ clonality with age was seen in patients (Spearman r ≈ 0.49) but not in healthy controls.

TCRB CDR3 sequencing used the immunoSEQ assay on genomic DNA. The paper's data handling went like this. Patient CD8+ clones larger than 1% were compared against published virus-specific TCRB sequences, and only a few matched. Analyses were restricted to productive TCRB rearrangements. Clonality was calculated as a Shannon entropy-based productive clonality index, and a clone was defined by a unique TCRB CDR3 sequence. The template counts of each clone relative to the total templates per sample were used to calculate repertoire overlap between two samples. A correlation with a Spearman r of roughly 0.66 was found between V-gene usage by flow cytometry and V-gene usage by TCRB sequencing. TCRdb re-hosts the immuneACCESS table, in-frame sequences only. Its copies lack some clones; in the studies checked, an unresolved V gene accounts for under half of them, and the cause for the rest is not known. V and J calls and clone size are those listed in that table; D and trimming were worked out from the DNA. This sample comprises 20,000 to 25,000 clones, about four fifths of them detected only once. The ten largest account for around 11% of the sample.

On this clone itself: This clone's antigen is unknown. No base-level quality is on record; no much larger clone is a single base apart.

Trimming takes 5 bases off V and 2 bases off J; junction bases not matched to a gene: 14. The CDR3 contains 17 residues, cysteine and phenylalanine counted. Of all the DNA, just the CDR3 is kept, 51 bases in frame from base 1. CDR1 PRHDT and CDR2 FYEKMQ were looked up in the germline V gene (reference sequence). The rearranged segments are TRBV13 and TRBJ2-7, with TRBD1 identical over 8 junction bases. The receptor was derived from an adult with rheumatoid arthritis. The sample taken for sequencing was CD8+ T cells sorted from blood. The DNA reads as follows: TGTGCCAGCAGCGGAATTCAAACCGGGACAGGAACCTACGAGCAGTACTTC. Translated, it reads CASSGIQTGTGTYEQYF. Reference TRBV13 and TRBJ2-7 genes cover what lies past the CDR3, so the full variable domain is AAGVIQSPRHLIKEKRETATLKCYPIPRHDTVYWYQQGPGQDPQFLISFYEKMQSDKGSIPDRFSAQQFSDYHSELNMSSLELGDSALYFCASSGIQTGTGTYEQYFGPGTRLTVT.